The clone carrying this T cell receptor beta chain appeared once. This sample was taken from a study of OX40 agonist ivuxolimab in advanced cancers. Study summary: Those treated in dose escalation had hepatocellular carcinoma, melanoma, renal cell cancer or head and neck cancer. Participants could have had prior anti-PD-1, anti-PD-L1 or anti-CTLA-4 therapy, and around 40% had some.

Method: immunoSEQ multiplex PCR; TCRdb's copy keeps in-frame clones and lacks some. The table records approximately 70,000 clones, around 86% of them present only once. Trimming cost V 4 bases and J 0 bases, with 10 bases left between them. This CDR3 region has 14 residues. In germline, CDR1 is SGHRS, CDR2 YFSETQ. This specimen consisted of CD4+ or CD8+ T cells sorted from blood, obtained in a trial of the OX40 agonist ivuxolimab. This sequence was found in an adult with an advanced solid tumor such as melanoma, head and neck, liver or kidney cancer. The V gene is TRBV5-1, the J gene TRBJ1-2; D is undetermined. In DNA, the CDR3 is TGCGCCAGCAGCGTTTACAGTTCTAACTATGGCTACACCTTC. Translating gives CASSVYSSNYGYTF.